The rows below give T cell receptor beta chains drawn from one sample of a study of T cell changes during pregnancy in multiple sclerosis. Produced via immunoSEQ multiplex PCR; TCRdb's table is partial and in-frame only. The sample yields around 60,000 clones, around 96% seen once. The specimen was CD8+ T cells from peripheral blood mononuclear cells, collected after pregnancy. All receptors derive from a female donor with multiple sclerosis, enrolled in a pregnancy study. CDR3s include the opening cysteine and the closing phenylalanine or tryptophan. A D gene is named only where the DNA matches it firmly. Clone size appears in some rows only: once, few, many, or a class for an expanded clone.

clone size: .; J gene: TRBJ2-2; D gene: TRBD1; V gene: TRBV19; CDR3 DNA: TGTGCCAGTAGTGCATCACAGGGGATCGCCGGGGAGCTGTTTTTT; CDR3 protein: CASSASQGIAGELFF
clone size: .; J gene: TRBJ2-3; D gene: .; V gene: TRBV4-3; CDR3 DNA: TGCGCCAGCAGCCAAGTGGGCAGGGAGGCAGATACGCAGTATTTT; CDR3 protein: CASSQVGREADTQYF
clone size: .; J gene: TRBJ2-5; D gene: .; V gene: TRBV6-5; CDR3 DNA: TGTGCCAGCAGTCGACTAACAGGGATTTTGGAGACCCAGTACTTC; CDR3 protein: CASSRLTGILETQYF
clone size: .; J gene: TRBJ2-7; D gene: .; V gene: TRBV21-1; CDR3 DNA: TGTGCCAGCAGCAAGGCCGACAGGGAAGGATCCTACGAGCAGTACTTC; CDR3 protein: CASSKADREGSYEQYF
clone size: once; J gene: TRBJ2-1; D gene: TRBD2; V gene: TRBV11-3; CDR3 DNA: TGTGCCAGCAGCTTAGATCGCCCCGGACTAGCGGGGTACAATGAGCAGTTCTTC; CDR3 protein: CASSLDRPGLAGYNEQFF
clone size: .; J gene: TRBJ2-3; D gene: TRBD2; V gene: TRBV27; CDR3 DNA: TGTGCCAGCAGTTTTGGACTAGCGGGAGTAGATACGCAGTATTTT; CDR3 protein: CASSFGLAGVDTQYF
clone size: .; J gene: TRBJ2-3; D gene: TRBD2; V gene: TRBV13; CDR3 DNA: TGTGCCAGCAGCACCCCGGTGAGGACTAGGGATACCACAGATACGCAGTATTTT; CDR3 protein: CASSTPVRTRDTTDTQYF
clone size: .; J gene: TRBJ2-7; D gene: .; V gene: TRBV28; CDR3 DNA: TGTGCCAGCAGTTTGGGACTTAGCTACGAGCAGTACTTC; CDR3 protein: CASSLGLSYEQYF
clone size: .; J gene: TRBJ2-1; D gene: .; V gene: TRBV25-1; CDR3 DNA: TGTGCCAGCAGTGAGCTAGGCTGGCATGAGCAGTTCTTC; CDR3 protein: CASSELGWHEQFF
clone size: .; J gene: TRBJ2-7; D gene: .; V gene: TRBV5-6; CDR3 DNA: TGTGCCAGCAGCTCCGACATTGAGGGCGAGCAGTACTTC; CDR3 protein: CASSSDIEGEQYF
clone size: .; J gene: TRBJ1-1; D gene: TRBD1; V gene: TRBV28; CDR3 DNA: TGTGCCAGCAGTGCAATGACAGGGGAGCCAACTGAAGCTTTCTTT; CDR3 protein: CASSAMTGEPTEAFF
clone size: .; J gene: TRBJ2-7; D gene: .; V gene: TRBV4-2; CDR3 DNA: TGTGCCAGCAGCCAAGGGCTAGGGGTCTACGTTGAGCAGTACTTC; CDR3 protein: CASSQGLGVYVEQYF
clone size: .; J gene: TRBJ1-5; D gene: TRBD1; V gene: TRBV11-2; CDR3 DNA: TGTGCCAGCAGCTGGGAAACAGGGGGCGGTCAGCCCCAGCATTTT; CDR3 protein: CASSWETGGGQPQHF
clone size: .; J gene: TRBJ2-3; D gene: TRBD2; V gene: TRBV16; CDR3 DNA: TGTGCCAGCAGCCAATCGCAAACTAGCGGGAGGGATACGCAGTATTTT; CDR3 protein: CASSQSQTSGRDTQYF
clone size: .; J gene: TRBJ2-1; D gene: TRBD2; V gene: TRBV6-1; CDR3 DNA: TGTGCCAGTATAATAGCGGGAGTGGACAATGAGCAGTTCTTC; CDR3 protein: CASIIAGVDNEQFF
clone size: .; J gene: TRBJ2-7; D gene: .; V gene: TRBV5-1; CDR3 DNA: TGCGCCAGCAGCTTGGAAGTCGGACTTTCCTACGAGCAGTACTTC; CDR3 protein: CASSLEVGLSYEQYF
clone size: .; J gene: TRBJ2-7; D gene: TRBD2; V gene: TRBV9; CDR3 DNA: TGTGCCAGCAGCCCCAACTGGGGGCGGGAGGCTGACGAGCAGTACTTC; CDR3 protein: CASSPNWGREADEQYF
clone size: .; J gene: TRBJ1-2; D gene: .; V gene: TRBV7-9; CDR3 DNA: TGTGCCAGCAGCCCCTCGGCGGGGGTAGAGGCGGGAGGCTACACCTTC; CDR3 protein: CASSPSAGVEAGGYTF
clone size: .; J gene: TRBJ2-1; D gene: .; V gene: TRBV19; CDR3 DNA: TGTGCCAGTAGTATAGTGGGCGGGAACGATGAGCAGTTCTTC; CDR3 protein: CASSIVGGNDEQFF
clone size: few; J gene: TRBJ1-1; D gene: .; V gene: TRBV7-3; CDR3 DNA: TGTGCCAGCAGTTTATCGGGGAACACTGAAGCTTTCTTT; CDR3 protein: CASSLSGNTEAFF
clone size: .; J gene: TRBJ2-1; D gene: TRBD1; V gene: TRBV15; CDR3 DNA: TGTGCCACCAGCAGCTGGGGGGACAGGGGCGAAAATGAGCAGTTCTTC; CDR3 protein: CATSSWGDRGENEQFF
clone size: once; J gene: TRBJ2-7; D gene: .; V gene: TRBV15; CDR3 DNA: TGTGCCACCAGCAGAGATTTGGCTTTCAGCTCCTACGAGCAGTACTTC; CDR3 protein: CATSRDLAFSSYEQYF
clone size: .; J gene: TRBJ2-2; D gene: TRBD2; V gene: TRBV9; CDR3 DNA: TGTGCCAGCAGCGTAGCGGCGCTAGCGGGGGCGGTCGGGGAGCTGTTTTTT; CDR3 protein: CASSVAALAGAVGELFF
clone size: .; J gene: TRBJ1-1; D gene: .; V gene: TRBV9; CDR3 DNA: TGTGCCAGCAGCGTCGGCAGGGCGAACACTGAAGCTTTCTTT; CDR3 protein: CASSVGRANTEAFF
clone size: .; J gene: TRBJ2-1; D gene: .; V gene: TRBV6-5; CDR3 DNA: TGTGCCATCTCAAGCGGTCCAAGCTCCTACAATGAGCAGTTCTTC; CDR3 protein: CAISSGPSSYNEQFF